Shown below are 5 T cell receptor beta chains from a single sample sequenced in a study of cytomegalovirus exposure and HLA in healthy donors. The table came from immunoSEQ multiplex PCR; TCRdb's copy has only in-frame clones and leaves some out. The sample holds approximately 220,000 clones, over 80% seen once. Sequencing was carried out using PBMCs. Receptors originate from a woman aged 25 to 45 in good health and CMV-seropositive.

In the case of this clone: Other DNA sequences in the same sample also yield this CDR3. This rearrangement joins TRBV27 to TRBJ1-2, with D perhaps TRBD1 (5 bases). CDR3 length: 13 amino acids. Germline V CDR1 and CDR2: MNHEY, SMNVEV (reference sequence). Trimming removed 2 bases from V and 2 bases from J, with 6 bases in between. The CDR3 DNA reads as TGTGCCAGCAGTTTACGGGGGAACTATGGCTACACCTTC. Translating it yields CASSLRGNYGYTF.

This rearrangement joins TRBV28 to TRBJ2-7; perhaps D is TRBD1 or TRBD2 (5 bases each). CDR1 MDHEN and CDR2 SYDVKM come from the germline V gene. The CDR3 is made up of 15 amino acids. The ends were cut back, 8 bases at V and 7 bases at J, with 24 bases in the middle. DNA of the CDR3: TGTGCCAGCCCGCCTGACCGGGACGCAACTTGGGAGCAGTACTTC. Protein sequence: CASPPDRDATWEQYF. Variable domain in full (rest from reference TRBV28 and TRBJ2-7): DVKVTQSSRYLVKRTGEKVFLECVQDMDHENMFWYRQDPGLGLRLIYFSYDVKMKEKGDIPEGYSVSREKKERFSLILESASTNQTSMYLCASPPDRDATWEQYFGPGTRLTVT.

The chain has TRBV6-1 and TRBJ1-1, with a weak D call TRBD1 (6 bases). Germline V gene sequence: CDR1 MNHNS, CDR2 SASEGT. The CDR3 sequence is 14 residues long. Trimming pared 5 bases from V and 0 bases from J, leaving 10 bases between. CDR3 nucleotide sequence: TGTGCCAGCAGTTCCCAGGGGTTGAACACTGAAGCTTTCTTT. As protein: CASSSQGLNTEAFF.

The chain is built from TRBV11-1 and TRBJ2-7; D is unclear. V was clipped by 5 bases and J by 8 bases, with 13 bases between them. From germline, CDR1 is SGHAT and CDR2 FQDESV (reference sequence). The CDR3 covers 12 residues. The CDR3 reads CASSPSPRQQYF. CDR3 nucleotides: TGTGCCAGCAGCCCAAGCCCGAGACAGCAGTACTTC.

The CDR3: CASKALTNTGELFF. The CDR3 DNA reads as TGTGCCAGCAAGGCACTGACGAACACCGGGGAGCTGTTTTTT. The rearrangement links TRBV27 to TRBJ2-2; D ambiguous. The germline CDR1 and CDR2 sequences are MNHEY and SMNVEV (reference sequence). Trimming cost V 7 bases and J 0 bases, with 9 bases left between them. This CDR3 is built from 14 residues.